A selection of T cell receptor beta chains follows, all from one sample in a study of blood T cell repertoires in COVID-19. TCRdb keeps only in-frame clones here, not all; method: immunoSEQ multiplex PCR. The repertoire holds roughly 230,000 clones, with 82% as singletons. The sequenced sample consisted of PBMCs or T cells enriched from blood (not recorded which). Receptors originate from a woman aged 55-70 years who had recovered from COVID-19. Both conserved end residues are trimmed from each CDR3.

V: TRBV19; J: TRBJ1-6; CDR3: ASSTGVGDNSPLH
V: TRBV2; J: TRBJ2-3; CDR3: ASSELGGRADTQY
V: TRBV9; J: TRBJ1-6; CDR3: ASSADTGVRSPLH
V: TRBV18; J: TRBJ1-3; CDR3: ASSLEPATRGALRNTIY
V: TRBV7-6; J: TRBJ1-1; CDR3: ASSLGPGLDSEAF
V: TRBV27; J: TRBJ1-1; CDR3: ASSFYGRASGNTEAF
V: TRBV28; J: TRBJ2-1; CDR3: ASRGDRSSYNEQF
V: TRBV6-5; J: TRBJ2-3; CDR3: ASRSASEDTQY
V: TRBV6-5; J: TRBJ1-1; CDR3: AYSQGTWRTEAF
V: TRBV19; J: TRBJ2-3; CDR3: ASSPFGQGLTDTQY
V: TRBV9; J: TRBJ1-1; CDR3: ASSPRQGGTEAF
V: TRBV5-1; J: TRBJ2-7; CDR3: ASSSGWEGTSYEQY
V: TRBV2; J: TRBJ1-3; CDR3: ASSRNFIY
V: TRBV5-1; J: TRBJ1-1; CDR3: ASSLAGRGNTEAF
V: TRBV5-1; J: TRBJ1-6; CDR3: ASSLRQGRDSPLH
V: TRBV19; J: TRBJ1-1; CDR3: ASSDDRINTEAF
V: TRBV27; J: TRBJ2-1; CDR3: ASTRQGVLKSHEQF
V: TRBV6-2/TRBV6-3; J: TRBJ2-3; CDR3: ASTPQGSTDTQY
V: TRBV11-2; J: TRBJ1-2; CDR3: ASSLRQGRAGYT
V: TRBV29-1; J: TRBJ2-5; CDR3: SVGIAGGKETQY
V: TRBV6-5; J: TRBJ1-6; CDR3: ASSYSGGGTGSPLH
V: TRBV20-1; J: TRBJ1-2; CDR3: SASWAGRYGYT
V: TRBV6-5; J: TRBJ2-7; CDR3: ASSYSPGGYEQY
V: TRBV19; J: TRBJ2-4; CDR3: ASSIRGGSGIQY
V: TRBV19; J: TRBJ1-2; CDR3: ATWTGGYGYT
V: TRBV29-1; J: TRBJ2-7; CDR3: SVSTGTGGREQY
V: TRBV6-5; J: TRBJ2-5; CDR3: ASSYQGTGTQY
V: TRBV5-6; J: TRBJ1-4; CDR3: ASSPRRGSATNEKLF
V: TRBV5-6; J: TRBJ2-7; CDR3: ASSGGGSDSYEQY
V: TRBV9; J: TRBJ1-3; CDR3: ASASNSGNTIY
V: TRBV5-6; J: TRBJ1-2; CDR3: ASSPGVGDGYT
V: TRBV25-1; J: TRBJ1-1; CDR3: ASTPTGLTEAF
V: TRBV6-5; J: TRBJ1-2; CDR3: ASTRGAYGYT
V: TRBV5-1; J: TRBJ1-4; CDR3: ASSLEQPVIEKLF
V: TRBV5-1; J: TRBJ2-7; CDR3: ASSFSSGGNYEQY